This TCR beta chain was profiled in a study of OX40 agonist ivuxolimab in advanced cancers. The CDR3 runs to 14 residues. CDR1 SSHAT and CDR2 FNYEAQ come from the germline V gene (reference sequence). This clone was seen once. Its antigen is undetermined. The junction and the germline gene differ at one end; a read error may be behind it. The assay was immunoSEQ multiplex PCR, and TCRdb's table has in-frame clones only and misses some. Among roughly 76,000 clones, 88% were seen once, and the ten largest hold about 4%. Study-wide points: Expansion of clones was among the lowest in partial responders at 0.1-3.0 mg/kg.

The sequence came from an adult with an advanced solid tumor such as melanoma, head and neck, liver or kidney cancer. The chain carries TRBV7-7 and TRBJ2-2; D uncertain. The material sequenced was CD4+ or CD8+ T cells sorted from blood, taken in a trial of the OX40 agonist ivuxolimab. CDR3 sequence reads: CASSSTSSTGELFF. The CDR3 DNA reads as TGTGCTAGCAGCTCAACAAGCAGTACCGGGGAGCTGTTTTTT.